This is a list of T cell receptor beta chains from one sample in a study of OX40 agonist ivuxolimab in advanced cancers. The data were produced by immunoSEQ multiplex PCR, yet TCRdb's version contains in-frame clones alone and is incomplete. The data contain about 110,000 clones, 90% of them seen just once; the ten biggest clones take up 0.4% to 0.6%. This sample comprised CD4+ or CD8+ T cells sorted from blood, obtained in a trial of the OX40 agonist ivuxolimab. The receptors originated from an adult with an advanced solid tumor such as melanoma, head and neck, liver or kidney cancer. The CDR3 runs from the conserved cysteine through the conserved F or W. D genes are given only for firm matches. The size of a clone is reported for some rows only, either as once, few or many, or as a class for expanded clones.

V gene: TRBV5-1
J gene: TRBJ1-1
clone size: .
D gene: .
CDR3 DNA: TGCGCCAGCACCGGGCCGGGGAACACTGAAGCTTTCTTT
CDR3 protein: CASTGPGNTEAFF

V gene: TRBV2
J gene: TRBJ2-7
clone size: once
D gene: TRBD1
CDR3 DNA: TGTGCCAGCAGTGGACGGGACAGGGACACCTACGAGCAGTACTTC
CDR3 protein: CASSGRDRDTYEQYF

V gene: TRBV28
J gene: TRBJ1-2
clone size: .
D gene: .
CDR3 DNA: TGTGCCAGCAGTTTAGGGGGCGTGGTAGGCGGCTACACCTTC
CDR3 protein: CASSLGGVVGGYTF

V gene: TRBV30
J gene: TRBJ1-6
clone size: few
D gene: .
CDR3 DNA: TGTGCCTGGAGTCGGGACATGATGAGTCTGCGATCCTATAATTCACCCCTCCACTTT
CDR3 protein: CAWSRDMMSLRSYNSPLHF

V gene: TRBV7-2
J gene: TRBJ1-1
clone size: .
D gene: .
CDR3 DNA: TGTGCCAGCAGCTTCGGGCGGTTAGGCACTGAAGCTTTCTTT
CDR3 protein: CASSFGRLGTEAFF

V gene: TRBV13
J gene: TRBJ2-1
clone size: .
D gene: .
CDR3 DNA: TGTGCCAGCAGCTTAGGCCCAAGGGGGTCCCCCTACAATGAGCAGTTCTTC
CDR3 protein: CASSLGPRGSPYNEQFF

V gene: TRBV14
J gene: TRBJ2-3
clone size: .
D gene: .
CDR3 DNA: TGTGCCAGCAGCCAAGCGTCAGATACGCAGTATTTT
CDR3 protein: CASSQASDTQYF

V gene: TRBV4-2
J gene: TRBJ1-3
clone size: .
D gene: .
CDR3 DNA: TGTGCCAGCAGCCAAGTAAAGGTGAGTGGAAACACCATATATTTT
CDR3 protein: CASSQVKVSGNTIYF

V gene: TRBV18
J gene: TRBJ1-6
clone size: .
D gene: .
CDR3 DNA: TGTGCCAGCTCACCTGGGACGGATGTCAATTCACCCCTCCACTTT
CDR3 protein: CASSPGTDVNSPLHF

V gene: TRBV7-2
J gene: TRBJ2-6
clone size: .
D gene: TRBD1
CDR3 DNA: TGTGCCAGCAGCTTAGTTGGGACAGGGAAGACTGGGGCCAACGTCCTGACTTTC
CDR3 protein: CASSLVGTGKTGANVLTF

V gene: TRBV9
J gene: TRBJ2-2
clone size: .
D gene: .
CDR3 DNA: TGTGCCAGCAGCGAGGATTACACCGGGGAGCTGTTTTTT
CDR3 protein: CASSEDYTGELFF

V gene: TRBV7-2
J gene: TRBJ2-6
clone size: .
D gene: .
CDR3 DNA: TGTGCCAGCAGCTCTAGGATATCATCTGGGGCCAACGTCCTGACTTTC
CDR3 protein: CASSSRISSGANVLTF

V gene: TRBV19
J gene: TRBJ2-6
clone size: .
D gene: .
CDR3 DNA: TGTGCCAGTAGTTCCATTGGGGCCAACGTCCTGACTTTC
CDR3 protein: CASSSIGANVLTF

V gene: TRBV19
J gene: TRBJ2-3
clone size: .
D gene: .
CDR3 DNA: TGTGCCAGTACTACACGGCAGTCCACCCCCACAGATACGCAGTATTTT
CDR3 protein: CASTTRQSTPTDTQYF

V gene: TRBV7-2
J gene: TRBJ1-1
clone size: .
D gene: .
CDR3 DNA: TGTGCCAGCAGCTTAGACCTAGGGGGTACTGAAGCTTTCTTT
CDR3 protein: CASSLDLGGTEAFF

V gene: TRBV9
J gene: TRBJ2-1
clone size: .
D gene: TRBD1
CDR3 DNA: TGTGCCAGCAGCCCCACCCCACCCCGAGGGGGCGATGAGCAGTTCTTC
CDR3 protein: CASSPTPPRGGDEQFF

V gene: TRBV28
J gene: TRBJ2-3
clone size: .
D gene: .
CDR3 DNA: TGTGCCAGCAGCCAAATCCTAGGGGGTAGCGGGAGCACAGATACGCAGTATTTT
CDR3 protein: CASSQILGGSGSTDTQYF

V gene: TRBV4-3
J gene: TRBJ1-5
clone size: .
D gene: .
CDR3 DNA: TGCGCCAGCAGCCAAGACTGGACGGGGAATCAGCCCCAGCATTTT
CDR3 protein: CASSQDWTGNQPQHF

V gene: TRBV7-2
J gene: TRBJ2-5
clone size: .
D gene: TRBD2
CDR3 DNA: TGTGCCAGCAGCTTAGCGCCAGCGGGGGGTGTTGAGACCCAGTACTTC
CDR3 protein: CASSLAPAGGVETQYF

V gene: TRBV30
J gene: TRBJ2-1
clone size: .
D gene: .
CDR3 DNA: TGTGCCTGGACTAAACCTGGGAATGAGCAGTTCTTC
CDR3 protein: CAWTKPGNEQFF

V gene: TRBV20-1
J gene: TRBJ1-1
clone size: .
D gene: .
CDR3 DNA: TGCAGTGCTAGAAAGGCGAGTGAAGCTTTCTTT
CDR3 protein: CSARKASEAFF

V gene: TRBV6-6
J gene: TRBJ2-7
clone size: few
D gene: TRBD2
CDR3 DNA: TGTGCCAGCAGTCAGACCCTAGCGGGGGGGGCCTACGAGCAGTACTTC
CDR3 protein: CASSQTLAGGAYEQYF

V gene: TRBV7-9
J gene: TRBJ1-1
clone size: .
D gene: TRBD1
CDR3 DNA: TGTGCCAGCAGCTCTCAGGGGGGGGCAGCTGAAGCTTTCTTT
CDR3 protein: CASSSQGGAAEAFF

V gene: TRBV7-2
J gene: TRBJ2-4
clone size: .
D gene: .
CDR3 DNA: TGTGCCAGCAGCTTAGAATGGGACACTACCAAAAACATTCAGTACTTC
CDR3 protein: CASSLEWDTTKNIQYF

V gene: TRBV11-2
J gene: TRBJ1-2
clone size: .
D gene: TRBD1
CDR3 DNA: TGTGCCAGCAGCTTAGGGGCAGGGGGCAACTACACCTTC
CDR3 protein: CASSLGAGGNYTF

V gene: TRBV11-2
J gene: TRBJ1-1
clone size: .
D gene: .
CDR3 DNA: TGTGCCAGCAGCTTCGACGGGAGGACTGAAGCTTTCTTT
CDR3 protein: CASSFDGRTEAFF

V gene: TRBV7-9
J gene: TRBJ1-2
clone size: .
D gene: .
CDR3 DNA: TGTGCCAGCAGCGGGGGGGCAACTAACTATGGCTGCACCTTC
CDR3 protein: CASSGGATNYGCTF

V gene: TRBV18
J gene: TRBJ2-3
clone size: .
D gene: .
CDR3 DNA: TGTGCCAGCTCACCACCAGGGTCAGCAGATACGCAGTATTTT
CDR3 protein: CASSPPGSADTQYF

V gene: TRBV19
J gene: TRBJ1-1
clone size: .
D gene: .
CDR3 DNA: TGTGCCAGTAGTAGAGGGCCCCCTCTCACTGAAGCTTTCTTT
CDR3 protein: CASSRGPPLTEAFF

V gene: TRBV7-2
J gene: TRBJ1-2
clone size: .
D gene: TRBD1
CDR3 DNA: TGTGCCAGCAGCCGAGGACAGGGCCTCAGGACTAACTATGGCTACACCTTC
CDR3 protein: CASSRGQGLRTNYGYTF